Reported below is one T cell receptor (beta chain). Its antigen is not known. The source of the sample is a study of Ad26.COV2.S vaccination and SARS-CoV-2 variants. V was trimmed by 1 base and J by 6 bases, leaving 10 bases between them. Germline V gene data show CDR1 as SEHNR and CDR2 as FQNEAQ (reference sequence). The CDR3 is 13 residues long. The repertoire was sequenced with immunoSEQ multiplex PCR; TCRdb's copy has only in-frame clones and lacks some. This sample has 300,000 to 350,000 clones; just under 85% occur once, and the top ten carry 2% to 2.5%. Findings of the study overall: Total T cell responses were possibly underestimated by TCR breadth and depth analyses. In vaccinated individuals, spike-specific CD8+ and CD4+ T cell responses reportedly displayed substantial breadth. Non-spike TCR breadth did not differ much between vaccine and placebo recipients.

As to treatment: some 20 received Ad26.COV2.S at low or high dose, single or two shots; 5 received placebo; per-sample allocation not given. Samples were taken on day 63 after the first vaccine or placebo injection. The administered vaccine (an Ad26 vector) expressed Wuhan-strain SARS-CoV-2 spike. V usage is TRBV7-9 and J usage is TRBJ2-7; D call uncertain. This clonotype was obtained from a person aged 18-60 years who received the Ad26.COV2.S COVID-19 vaccine or a placebo. The sample here was peripheral blood, taken in a trial of Ad26.COV2.S vaccine versus placebo. The chain's CDR3 is CASSLGKGPEQYF. CDR3 sequence (DNA): TGTGCCAGCAGCTTAGGGAAAGGGCCCGAGCAGTACTTC.